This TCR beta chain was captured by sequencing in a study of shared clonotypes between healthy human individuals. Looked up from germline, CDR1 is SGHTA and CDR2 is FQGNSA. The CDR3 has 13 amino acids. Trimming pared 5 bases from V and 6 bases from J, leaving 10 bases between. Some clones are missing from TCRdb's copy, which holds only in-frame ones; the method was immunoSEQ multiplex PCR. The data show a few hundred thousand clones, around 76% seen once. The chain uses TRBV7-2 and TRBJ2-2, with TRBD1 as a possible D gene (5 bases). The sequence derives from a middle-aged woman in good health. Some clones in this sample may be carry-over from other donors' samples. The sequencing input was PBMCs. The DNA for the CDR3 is TGTGCCAGCAGCGCAAGGGGATCCGGGGAGCTGTTTTTT. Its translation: CASSARGSGELFF.